These 5 T cell receptor beta chains came from one sample sequenced in a study of blood T cell repertoires in COVID-19. TCRdb's table, derived via immunoSEQ multiplex PCR, lists solely in-frame clones and lacks some. The sample includes some 170,000 clones, about 86% of them seen just once. Sequenced input: peripheral blood. These receptors were taken from a woman in her sixties or seventies with COVID-19, enrolled during active disease.

This chain uses TRBV27 with TRBJ1-1; 9 nucleotides agree with TRBD1. CDR1 and CDR2 from the germline V gene are MNHEY and SMNVEV (reference sequence). Trimming removed 5 bases from V and 3 bases from J; junction bases left unmatched: 4. This CDR3 comprises 14 residues. In nucleotides, the CDR3 is TGTGCCAGCAGTCGAGACAGGGGGTACACTGAAGCTTTCTTT. It yields the protein CASSRDRGYTEAFF.

The rearrangement links TRBV5-4 to TRBJ2-4; tentative D call: TRBD1 (7 bases). The germline V gene encodes CDR1 SGHNT and CDR2 YYREEE (reference sequence). V lost 9 bases, J lost 6 bases, and 16 bases lay in between. This CDR3 is built from 13 residues. The CDR3 bases are TGTGCCACCCAGGGGGGAGGTACAAACATTCAGTACTTC. Translated: CATQGGGTNIQYF. The whole variable domain, filled in from reference TRBV5-4 and TRBJ2-4, reads ETGVTQSPTHLIKTRGQQVTLRCSSQSGHNTVSWYQQALGQGPQFIFQYYREEENGRGNFPPRFSGLQFPNYSSELNVNALELDDSALYLCATQGGGTNIQYFGAGTRLSVL.

The chain recombines TRBV5-5 with TRBJ2-1; 10 bases agree with TRBD1. CDR1 is SGHKS and CDR2 is YYEKEE in the germline V gene (reference sequence). There are 16 residues in the CDR3. V trimming: 3 bases; J trimming: 2 bases; junction bases outside the gene matches: 5. The CDR3 region has the DNA TGTGCCAGCAGCTCCATCGACAGGGGGCCCTACAATGAGCAGTTCTTC. It codes for CASSSIDRGPYNEQFF.

The gene calls are TRBV24-1 and TRBJ2-2; 13 bases line up with TRBD2. There are 19 residues in the CDR3. After removal of 5 bases from V and 3 bases from J, the junction contained 11 bases not matched to a gene. Germline CDR1 and CDR2: KGHDR and SFDVKD. The CDR3 loop reads CATSALLTSGRGDTGELFF. The CDR3 DNA reads as TGTGCCACCAGTGCCCTGCTCACTAGCGGGAGGGGGGACACCGGGGAGCTGTTTTTT.

The chain is built from TRBV5-6 and TRBJ1-4; 9 nucleotides line up with TRBD1. V trimming: 4 bases; J trimming: 7 bases; junction bases outside the gene matches: 11. Germline V lookup: CDR1 SGHDT, CDR2 YYEEEE. The CDR3 contains 16 residues. CDR3 sequence reads: CASSPTGTGFGEKLFF. The DNA of the CDR3 is TGTGCCAGCAGCCCCACGGGGACAGGGTTTGGTGAAAAACTGTTTTTT. The variable domain in full, with the rest retrieved from reference TRBV5-6 and TRBJ1-4, is DAGVTQSPTHLIKTRGQQVTLRCSPKSGHDTVSWYQQALGQGPQFIFQYYEEEERQRGNFPDRFSGHQFPNYSSELNVNALLLGDSALYLCASSPTGTGFGEKLFFGSGTQLSVL.